The 30 T cell receptor beta chains below all came from one sample that was sequenced in a study of cytomegalovirus exposure and HLA in healthy donors. In the PCR, 60 Vbeta and 13 Jbeta primers were used. Assay used: immunoSEQ multiplex PCR; TCRdb lists only in-frame clones, some missing. The top ten hold around 5.2% of the sample, which has 150,000 or so clones, around 82% seen once. The sample taken for sequencing was PBMCs. These receptors all come from a middle-aged woman in good health and CMV-seropositive.

This clone has more than one count but fewer than ten. The CDR3 DNA reads TGTGCCAGCGGCGACAGGGAAAGTACCTACGAGCAGTACTTC. It is translated as CASGDRESTYEQYF. This sequence joins TRBV19 and TRBJ2-7; 7 bases are shared with TRBD1. Unmatched junction bases numbered 10, after V lost 9 bases and J lost 2 bases. The V gene's germline CDR1 is LNHDA and CDR2 SQIVND (reference sequence). The CDR3 length is 14 residues.

The genes are TRBV19 and TRBJ1-2; 8 nucleotides match TRBD1. CDR1 is LNHDA, CDR2 SQIVND, per germline (reference sequence). The V gene end was trimmed by 3 bases and the J gene end by 1 base; junction bases not matched to a gene: 4. CDR3 length: 15 residues. The CDR3 protein is CASSIGQGYNYGYTF. The CDR3, as DNA: TGTGCCAGTAGTATCGGACAGGGTTATAACTATGGCTACACCTTC.

This clone was found once. CDR3 loop: CASSIRGLTDTQYF. The CDR3 region has the DNA TGTGCCAGTAGTATCAGGGGTTTGACAGATACGCAGTATTTT. The J gene is TRBJ2-3, the V gene TRBV19; tentatively, D is TRBD1 (6 bases). V lost 3 bases and J lost 3, with 10 bases in between. Germline V gene sequence: CDR1 LNHDA, CDR2 SQIVND (reference sequence). CDR3 length: 14 amino acids.

The chain joins TRBV7-9 to TRBJ1-1; 8 positions match TRBD1. Per the germline V gene, CDR1 is SEHNR and CDR2 is FQNEAQ (reference sequence). V lost 3 bases and J lost 4; bases outside the gene matches: 7. CDR3 length: 15 amino acids. The CDR3: CASSFSTGAGTEAFF. The CDR3 bases are TGTGCCAGCAGCTTTTCGACAGGGGCAGGCACTGAAGCTTTCTTT.

This clone has just a few counts. The genes are TRBV11-3 and TRBJ2-7; 10 bases map to TRBD2. With V trimmed by 5 bases and J by 2 bases, 6 bases remained unmatched. Germline V gives CDR1 SGHNT, CDR2 YENEEA. This CDR3 is built from 15 residues. The CDR3 here is CASSPLAGIAYEQYF. The CDR3 DNA follows: TGTGCCAGCAGCCCACTAGCGGGGATAGCCTACGAGCAGTACTTC.

The genes are TRBV2 and TRBJ1-5; no clear D gene. The CDR3 contains 20 residues. Trimming took off 0 bases at V and 5 bases at J, with 26 bases between the two ends. The germline V gene encodes CDR1 SNHLY and CDR2 FYNNEI. In DNA, the CDR3 is TGTGCCAGCAGTGAAGCGCTGTTTCTCTACTTGCGGAAGGGAGATCAGCCCCAGCATTTT. Its translation: CASSEALFLYLRKGDQPQHF.

This chain uses TRBV11-2 with TRBJ2-7, with a weak D call TRBD2 (5 bases). The length of the CDR3 is 14 residues. Germline CDR1 is SGHAT and CDR2 is FQNNGV. V was pared by 1 base and J by 3 bases, with 10 bases between. The CDR3 region is CASSLAGEGYEQYF. CDR3 nucleotides: TGTGCCAGCAGCTTAGCCGGGGAAGGCTACGAGCAGTACTTC.

This clone showed up just once. The chain combines TRBV11-3 with TRBJ2-1; 11 bases fit TRBD2. Germline V lookup: CDR1 SGHNT, CDR2 YENEEA. Trimming at V came to 5 bases and at J to 5 bases, leaving 5 bases not matched to a gene. This CDR3 comprises 15 residues. The CDR3 protein is CASSTRLAGNNEQFF. As DNA, the CDR3 is TGTGCCAGCAGCACCCGACTAGCGGGAAACAATGAGCAGTTCTTC.

This clone was observed a handful of times. This chain joins TRBV5-7 and TRBJ2-7; D remains unclear. TRBV5-7 is flagged as an ORF with uncertain function. This CDR3 has 12 amino acids. The ends were cut back, 2 bases at V and 1 base at J, with 4 bases in the middle. The CDR3 sequence: CASSFHSYEQYF. CDR3 bases: TGTGCCAGCAGCTTCCATTCCTACGAGCAGTACTTC.

This clone appeared a few times. This chain connects TRBV11-3 to TRBJ2-3; D gene ambiguous. The CDR3 covers 14 residues. CDR1 is SGHNT and CDR2 is YENEEA in the germline V gene. The V end was cut by 0 bases, the J end by 5 bases, with 9 bases between. The CDR3 nucleotides are TGTGCCAGCAGCTTAGACACGGTCCGAGATACGCAGTATTTT. Translated, it gives CASSLDTVRDTQYF.

There are a few counts of this clone. The V and J genes are TRBV7-9 and TRBJ1-1; D remains unclear. Germline V lookup: CDR1 SEHNR, CDR2 FQNEAQ (reference sequence). The CDR3 consists of 13 residues. The V gene lost 2 bases and the J gene lost 3 bases, with 7 bases spanning the gap. CDR3 protein: CASSLTVDTEAFF. Written as DNA, the CDR3 is TGTGCCAGCAGCTTAACGGTCGACACTGAAGCTTTCTTT.

The chain joins TRBV30 to TRBJ1-6; D is perhaps TRBD1 (6 bases). The germline gives CDR1 GTSNPN, CDR2 SVGIG (reference sequence). CDR3 length equals 13 residues. Trimming took off 5 bases at V and 7 bases at J, with 12 bases between the two ends. For the CDR3, the DNA is TGTGCCTGGGGCCGGGACACCAATTCACCCCTCCACTTT. Its protein product is CAWGRDTNSPLHF. Variable domain in full (rest from reference TRBV30 and TRBJ1-6): SQTIHQWPATLVQPVGSPLSLECTVEGTSNPNLYWYRQAAGRGLQLLFYSVGIGQISSEVPQNLSASRPQDRQFILSSKKLLLSDSGFYLCAWGRDTNSPLHFGNGTRLTVT.

The CDR3 protein is CASSASPKDTQYF. CDR3 nucleotides: TGTGCCAGCAGCGCATCCCCTAAGGATACGCAGTATTTT. This sequence joins TRBV7-3 and TRBJ2-3; D gene ambiguous. Trimming shortened V by 5 bases and J by 6 bases, and 12 bases separated the two germline ends. This CDR3 region has 13 residues. CDR1 and CDR2 from the germline V gene are SGHTA and FQGTGA.

V usage is TRBV18 and J usage is TRBJ2-7; 9 positions match TRBD1. The V and J ends lost 3 bases and 7 bases, in that order; junction bases with no gene match: 10. CDR3 size: 15 residues. Per the germline V gene, CDR1 is KGHSH and CDR2 is LQKENI. This chain's CDR3 is CASSPTGQGWVEQYF. The CDR3 region has the DNA TGTGCCAGCTCACCGACGGGACAGGGATGGGTAGAGCAGTACTTC.

This clone was counted once. The rearrangement links TRBV29-1 to TRBJ2-2; 7 bases align to TRBD2. Trimming took 4 bases from V and 6 from J; bases not matched to a gene: 20. The CDR3 extends over 18 amino acids. CDR1 and CDR2 from the germline V gene are SQVTM and ANQGSEA. The CDR3 reads CSVGRQASGLEGPGELFF. DNA for the CDR3: TGCAGCGTTGGGCGCCAGGCAAGTGGACTAGAGGGCCCCGGGGAGCTGTTTTTT.

The rearrangement joins TRBV4-2 to TRBJ2-7; 11 bases are shared with TRBD2. Unmatched junction bases numbered 7, after V lost 0 bases and J lost 6 bases. This CDR3 has 16 amino acids. The V gene's germline CDR1 is LGHNA and CDR2 YNFKEQ. This CDR3 is CASSQEEGLAAIEQYF. The DNA of the CDR3 is TGTGCCAGCAGCCAAGAAGAGGGACTAGCGGCGATCGAGCAGTACTTC.

The sample holds many counts of this clone. This sequence joins TRBV10-3 and TRBJ1-6; D is ambiguous. CDR1 ENHRY and CDR2 SYGVKD come from the germline V gene. The V end lost 2 bases, the J end lost 13 bases, and 15 bases lay between the germline ends. This CDR3 spans 14 amino acids. The CDR3 reads CAISEGSTNPPLHF. CDR3 DNA sequence: TGTGCCATCAGTGAGGGCTCGACAAATCCGCCCCTCCACTTT.

The count of this clone is one. The chain is built from TRBV30 and TRBJ1-3; TRBD1 matches 7 bases. Germline V gene lookup returns CDR1 GTSNPN and CDR2 SVGIG (reference sequence). The V gene end was trimmed by 1 base and the J gene end by 3 bases; junction bases not matched to a gene: 3. This CDR3 region has 14 residues. In DNA, the CDR3 is TGTGCCTGGAGTGGGGACAGAAATGGAAACACCATATATTTT. Protein product: CAWSGDRNGNTIYF.

The genes are TRBV5-6 and TRBJ2-5, with 8 nucleotides matching TRBD2. The ends lost 2 bases at V and 5 bases at J; junction bases unmatched: 17. Germline CDR1 and CDR2: SGHDT and YYEEEE. CDR3 size: 18 residues. The CDR3 is CASSFRRLAGSSVETQYF. CDR3 bases: TGTGCCAGCAGCTTTAGACGGCTAGCGGGCTCCTCCGTCGAGACCCAGTACTTC.

The V and J genes are TRBV2 and TRBJ1-4, with 7 bases lining up with TRBD1. This CDR3 has 13 residues. The ends lost 9 bases at V and 7 bases at J; junction bases unmatched: 8. CDR1 and CDR2 from the germline V gene are SNHLY and FYNNEI. Here the CDR3 DNA reads TGTGCCAGTCTGACAGGGATTTTTGAAAAACTGTTTTTT. Translation gives CASLTGIFEKLFF.

The chain combines TRBV11-3 with TRBJ2-1; D is uncertain. The germline V gene has CDR1 SGHNT and CDR2 YENEEA. The CDR3 is 17 amino acids. Trimming left V 0 bases short and J 0 bases short, with 12 bases between. The CDR3 DNA is TGTGCCAGCAGCTTAGATTCCGGCGGAAGCTCCTACAATGAGCAGTTCTTC. Protein product: CASSLDSGGSSYNEQFF.

The V gene is TRBV30, the J gene TRBJ2-1; 9 nucleotides align to TRBD1. J gave up 7 bases and V 2 bases, and 9 bases lay outside the gene matches. CDR1 and CDR2 (germline): GTSNPN, SVGIG (reference sequence). This CDR3 region has 15 residues. In DNA form, the CDR3 reads TGTGCCTGGAGTTTCCACGGGACAGGGAAGAATGAGCAGTTCTTC. It yields the protein CAWSFHGTGKNEQFF.

This chain joins TRBV14 and TRBJ2-3; 7 bases match TRBD1. From germline, CDR1 is SGHDN and CDR2 FVKESK. This CDR3 has 15 residues. The V segment lost 4 bases and the J segment 1 base; nucleotides outside the gene matches: 5. The CDR3, as DNA: TGTGCCAGCAGCCTCAATACAGGGGGCACAGATACGCAGTATTTT. It encodes CASSLNTGGTDTQYF.

This clone was detected a few times. The same CDR3 is also encoded by other DNA sequences in this sample. The V and J genes are TRBV5-1 and TRBJ2-1; 8 nucleotides match TRBD2. V gave up 4 bases and J gave up 4 bases; unmatched junction bases: 10. Germline V CDR1 and CDR2: SGHRS, YFSETQ. This CDR3 is 16 amino acids long. The DNA for the CDR3 is TGCGCCAGCAGCCTTCTAGCGGGTTCCTTTTACAATGAGCAGTTCTTC. Its protein is CASSLLAGSFYNEQFF.

The J gene is TRBJ1-1, the V gene TRBV27; 8 bases are shared with TRBD1. CDR3 length: 13 amino acids. CDR1 MNHEY and CDR2 SMNVEV come from the germline V gene (reference sequence). V shed 7 bases, J shed 4 bases, and the junction held 5 bases outside the gene matches. The CDR3 loop is CASIRQGFTEAFF. The DNA for the CDR3 is TGTGCCAGCATTCGACAGGGGTTCACTGAAGCTTTCTTT.

The sample holds one count of this clone. J is TRBJ2-5 and V is TRBV18, with a tentative D call TRBD2 (6 bases). Per germline, CDR1 KGHSH and CDR2 LQKENI. This CDR3 contains 17 residues. V dropped 0 bases and J dropped 3 bases, with 17 bases sitting between them. The CDR3 nucleotides read TGTGCCAGCTCACCACCGCGGGAATCAGCGATTGAAGAGACCCAGTACTTC. Residues: CASSPPRESAIEETQYF. Complete variable domain (other parts from reference TRBV18 and TRBJ2-5): NAGVMQNPRHLVRRRGQEARLRCSPMKGHSHVYWYRQLPEEGLKFMVYLQKENIIDESGMPKERFSAEFPKEGPSILRIQQVVRGDSAAYFCASSPPRESAIEETQYFGPGTRLLVL.

The chain joins TRBV11-3 to TRBJ2-3; D may be TRBD2 (6 bases). The germline gives CDR1 SGHNT, CDR2 YENEEA. There are 15 residues in the CDR3. The V end lost 5 bases, the J end lost 5 bases, and 17 bases lay between the germline ends. CDR3 DNA: TGTGCCAGCAGCCAAGAAACAAAAGCGGGAGATACGCAGTATTTT. Its protein is CASSQETKAGDTQYF.

The chain is built from TRBV4-2 and TRBJ2-7, with D unresolved. The V end was cut by 0 bases, the J end by 2 bases, with 8 bases between. The CDR3 contains 14 residues. Looked up from germline, CDR1 is LGHNA and CDR2 is YNFKEQ. The DNA of the CDR3 is TGTGCCAGCAGCCAAGACGTCAGAACCTACGAGCAGTACTTC. Protein product: CASSQDVRTYEQYF.

This chain joins TRBV7-6 and TRBJ2-1, with 13 bases fitting TRBD2. The J segment lost 8 bases and the V segment lost 1 base, leaving 8 bases of the junction unmatched. CDR1 is SGHVS and CDR2 is FNYEAQ in the germline V gene. The CDR3 runs 17 residues. CDR3 sequence: CASSLGGLAGRQDEQFF. The CDR3 DNA reads TGTGCCAGCAGCTTAGGGGGACTAGCGGGGAGACAGGATGAGCAGTTCTTC.

CDR3 protein: CAWIPGPSGYNEQFF. The CDR3, as DNA: TGTGCCTGGATCCCAGGTCCTAGCGGCTACAATGAGCAGTTCTTC. The V gene is TRBV30, the J gene TRBJ2-1; 7 positions match TRBD2. CDR1 is GTSNPN, CDR2 SVGIG, per germline (reference sequence). The CDR3 runs to 15 residues. Losses at the gene ends were 4 bases for V and 3 bases for J; bases not matched to a gene: 9.